This T cell receptor beta chain was profiled in a study of beta chain features in type 1 diabetes. Study-wide findings and caveats: A closer apparent resemblance between naive, central memory and Treg TCRB repertoires was seen in patients than in healthy donors. Shortening that was moderate but significant affected the TCRB CDR3s of Type 1 diabetes patients in all four CD4+ subsets.

Expressed TCRB transcripts were sequenced because the isolated RNA had all been reverse transcribed beforehand. TCRdb's copy holds only in-frame clones and misses some; the assay was immunoSEQ multiplex PCR. The data contain 240,000 or so clones, roughly 22% of them seen just once; the ten biggest clones take up less than 0.035%. Only one heparinised blood draw was taken per donor, and its volume averaged roughly 0.12 L. With 0 bases clipped from V and 5 bases from J, the junction kept 8 bases outside the gene matches. Germline-derived CDR1 and CDR2 are SGDLS and YYNGEE. The CDR3 totals 16 residues. Comments on this clone: Its antigen is still unknown.

Input material: naive CD4+ T cells from blood. The rearrangement joins TRBV9 to TRBJ2-5, with 9 bases aligning to TRBD1. This TCR was recovered from a woman aged 40 to 49 with type 1 diabetes. The CDR3 region has the DNA TGTGCCAGCAGCGTAGGGGACAGGGACCGGAGGGAGACCCAGTACTTC. This gives the protein CASSVGDRDRRETQYF.